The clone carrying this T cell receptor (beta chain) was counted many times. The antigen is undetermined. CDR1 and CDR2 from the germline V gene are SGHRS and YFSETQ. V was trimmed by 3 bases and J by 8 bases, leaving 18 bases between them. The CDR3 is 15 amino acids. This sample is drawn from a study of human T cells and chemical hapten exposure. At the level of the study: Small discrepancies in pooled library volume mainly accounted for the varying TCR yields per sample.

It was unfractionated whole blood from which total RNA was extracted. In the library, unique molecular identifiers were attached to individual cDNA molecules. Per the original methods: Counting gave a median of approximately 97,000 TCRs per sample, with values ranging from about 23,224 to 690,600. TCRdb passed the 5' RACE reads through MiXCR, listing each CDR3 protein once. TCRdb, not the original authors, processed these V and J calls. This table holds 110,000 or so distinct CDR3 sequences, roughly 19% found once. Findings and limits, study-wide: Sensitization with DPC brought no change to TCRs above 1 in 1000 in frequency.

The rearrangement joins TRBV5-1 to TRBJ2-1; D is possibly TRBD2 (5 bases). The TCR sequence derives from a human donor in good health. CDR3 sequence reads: CASSSGGPALDEQFF. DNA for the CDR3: TGCGCCAGCAGCTCGGGCGGGCCCGCCCTGGATGAGCAGTTCTTC. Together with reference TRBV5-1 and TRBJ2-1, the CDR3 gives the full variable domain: KAGVTQTPRYLIKTRGQQVTLSCSPISGHRSVSWYQQTPGQGLQFLFEYFSETQRNKGNFPGRFSGRQFSNSRSEMNVSTLELGDSALYLCASSSGGPALDEQFFGPGTRLTVL.